A selection of T cell receptor beta chains follows, all from one sample in a study of post-analysis software for immune sequencing data. MiXCR was run by TCRdb on the PCR reads, yielding one entry per CDR3 protein. The sample includes about 770,000 distinct CDR3 sequences, 40% to 55% of them seen just once. The specimen was blood. Source of these receptors: a girl aged 5-17 years with multiple sclerosis. Each CDR3 is given without its conserved first and last residue.

v_call: TRBV2
j_call: TRBJ2-1
cdr3_aa: ASRDSNYNEQF

v_call: TRBV4-3
j_call: TRBJ2-2
cdr3_aa: ASSRTASLAGGTGELF

v_call: TRBV18
j_call: TRBJ1-1
cdr3_aa: ASLRGGDTEAF

v_call: TRBV29-1
j_call: TRBJ2-5
cdr3_aa: SVDSGPRQETQY

v_call: TRBV6-2/TRBV6-3
j_call: .
cdr3_aa: ASSYGGIAYEQY

v_call: TRBV18
j_call: TRBJ1-5
cdr3_aa: ASSPIGQGINQPQH

v_call: TRBV20-1
j_call: TRBJ2-7
cdr3_aa: SAKGGDGFYEQY

v_call: TRBV12-3/TRBV12-4
j_call: TRBJ2-7
cdr3_aa: ASRTGQGVYEQY

v_call: TRBV28
j_call: TRBJ2-3
cdr3_aa: ASSSPRTGNTDTQY

v_call: TRBV5-1
j_call: TRBJ2-3
cdr3_aa: ASSSRLLTPTDTQY

v_call: TRBV25-1
j_call: TRBJ2-1
cdr3_aa: ASRGQGPYNEQF

v_call: TRBV5-5
j_call: TRBJ2-7
cdr3_aa: ASSLAAQVIGEQY

v_call: TRBV7-9
j_call: TRBJ2-1
cdr3_aa: ASSLGGGLGHEQF

v_call: TRBV20-1
j_call: .
cdr3_aa: SAGSRDYEQY

v_call: TRBV12-3/TRBV12-4
j_call: TRBJ2-1
cdr3_aa: ASSHSSSPGQETHY

v_call: TRBV7-8
j_call: TRBJ2-3
cdr3_aa: ASSTPQGAGADTQY

v_call: TRBV20-1
j_call: TRBJ2-5
cdr3_aa: SAPNISGRIETQY

v_call: TRBV20-1
j_call: TRBJ2-7
cdr3_aa: SASPGSDYEQY

v_call: TRBV6-5
j_call: TRBJ2-1
cdr3_aa: ASSRGQESSYNEQF

v_call: TRBV28
j_call: TRBJ2-4
cdr3_aa: ASSSPGLARAKNIQY

v_call: TRBV15
j_call: TRBJ2-7
cdr3_aa: ATSSDGLRTRYEQY

v_call: TRBV10-3
j_call: TRBJ1-1
cdr3_aa: AISEYKNTEAF

v_call: TRBV29-1
j_call: TRBJ2-6
cdr3_aa: SVANLGLAGANVLT

v_call: TRBV9
j_call: TRBJ2-7
cdr3_aa: ASSVGASGIGYEQY

v_call: TRBV12-3/TRBV12-4
j_call: TRBJ1-5
cdr3_aa: ANSLETGPRVQPQH

v_call: TRBV7-9
j_call: TRBJ2-7
cdr3_aa: ASSLAPRGGLNYEQY

v_call: TRBV19
j_call: TRBJ2-7
cdr3_aa: ASSRGGYEQY

v_call: TRBV18
j_call: TRBJ1-2
cdr3_aa: ASSPGEEGYT

v_call: TRBV7-2
j_call: TRBJ1-1
cdr3_aa: ASSSPGQGTNTEAF

v_call: TRBV7-9
j_call: TRBJ2-3
cdr3_aa: ASTIVARTTDTQY

v_call: TRBV7-3
j_call: TRBJ2-3
cdr3_aa: ASSLMRGASTDTQY

v_call: TRBV3-1
j_call: TRBJ2-7
cdr3_aa: ASSQVGVAGAGEQY

v_call: TRBV6-2/TRBV6-3
j_call: TRBJ2-7
cdr3_aa: ASSYLGDTGPVGYEQY

v_call: TRBV3-1
j_call: TRBJ1-2
cdr3_aa: ASSQSGAGGYT